These 5 T cell receptor beta chains share one sample of origin, sequenced in a study of cytomegalovirus exposure and HLA in healthy donors. Primers included in the PCR were 60 Vbeta and 13 Jbeta primers. TCRdb keeps only in-frame clones here, not all; method: immunoSEQ multiplex PCR. Seen here are over 140,000 clones, 75% to 85% observed once, and the top ten hold approximately 2.5%. Specimen: PBMCs. These receptor sequences come from a man aged 45-60 years in good health and CMV-seronegative.

The gene calls are TRBV6-5 and TRBJ2-5, with 8 bases lining up with TRBD1. The V gene end was trimmed by 5 bases and the J gene end by 4 bases; junction bases not matched to a gene: 9. Germline CDR1 MNHEY, CDR2 SVGAGI. This CDR3 comprises 15 residues. CDR3 protein: CASSRQGLGRETQYF. The DNA for the CDR3 is TGTGCCAGCAGTCGACAGGGGCTTGGACGAGAGACCCAGTACTTC.

V is TRBV7-8 and J is TRBJ1-2; TRBD1 agrees at 8 bases. CDR1 is SGHVS and CDR2 is FQNEAQ in the germline V gene. CDR3 length equals 13 residues. V trimming: 5 bases; J trimming: 6 bases; junction bases outside the gene matches: 5. The CDR3 here is CASSPQTGDGYTF. In DNA form, the CDR3 reads TGTGCCAGCAGCCCCCAGACAGGGGATGGCTACACCTTC. The full variable domain, its missing parts supplied by reference TRBV7-8 and TRBJ1-2, is GAGVSQSPRYKVAKRGQDVALRCDPISGHVSLFWYQQALGQGPEFLTYFQNEAQLDKSGLPSDRFFAERPEGSVSTLKIQRTQQEDSAVYLCASSPQTGDGYTFGSGTRLTVV.

The chain carries TRBV7-6 and TRBJ2-1, with TRBD2 matching 14 bases. The CDR3 extends over 16 amino acids. CDR1 and CDR2 (germline): SGHVS, FNYEAQ. V shed 1 base and J 8 bases; nucleotides not matched to a gene: 4. DNA for the CDR3: TGTGCCAGCAGCTTAGTCGGGACTAGCGGGAGTGATGAGCAGTTCTTC. The encoded protein is CASSLVGTSGSDEQFF. The variable domain in full, with the rest retrieved from reference TRBV7-6 and TRBJ2-1, is GAGVSQSPRYKVTKRGQDVALRCDPISGHVSLYWYRQALGQGPEFLTYFNYEAQQDKSGLPNDRFSAERPEGSISTLTIQRTEQRDSAMYRCASSLVGTSGSDEQFFGPGTRLTVL.

This clone has only one observation. The chain combines TRBV7-8 with TRBJ1-5; TRBD1 agrees at 7 bases. CDR3 length equals 15 residues. Trimming at V came to 1 base and at J to 5 bases, leaving 5 bases not matched to a gene. Germline V gene lookup returns CDR1 SGHVS and CDR2 FQNEAQ. The CDR3 sequence: CASSLERGLHQPQHF. CDR3 nucleotides: TGTGCCAGCAGCTTAGAAAGGGGGCTGCATCAGCCCCAGCATTTT. Using reference TRBV7-8 and TRBJ1-5 for the parts outside the CDR3, the full variable domain is GAGVSQSPRYKVAKRGQDVALRCDPISGHVSLFWYQQALGQGPEFLTYFQNEAQLDKSGLPSDRFFAERPEGSVSTLKIQRTQQEDSAVYLCASSLERGLHQPQHFGDGTRLSIL.

The V gene is TRBV2, the J gene TRBJ1-1; possibly TRBD1 for D (5 bases). Per the germline V gene, CDR1 is SNHLY and CDR2 is FYNNEI. The CDR3 runs 13 residues. V was pared by 6 bases and J by 1 base, with 9 bases between. The CDR3 region has the DNA TGTGCCAGCAGCCAAACAGGGAACACTGAAGCTTTCTTT. Its protein is CASSQTGNTEAFF.